The source of this T cell receptor beta chain is a study of Ad26.COV2.S vaccination and SARS-CoV-2 variants. Treatment defined: approximately 18 received Ad26.COV2.S at low or high dose, single or two shots; 5 received placebo; per-sample allocation not given. Sampling occurred on day 63 after the first vaccine or placebo injection. The assay was immunoSEQ multiplex PCR, and TCRdb's table has in-frame clones only and misses some. Of about 430,000 clones in the sample, roughly 90% were seen once. The length of the CDR3 is 12 residues. Germline-derived CDR1 and CDR2 are LNHDA and SQIVND (reference sequence). V was pared by 3 bases and J by 8 bases, with 4 bases of the junction left unmatched.

This sequence joins TRBV19 and TRBJ2-7, with 7 nucleotides matching TRBD1. The sample here was peripheral blood, taken in a trial of Ad26.COV2.S vaccine versus placebo. The sequence derives from a person aged 18 to 65 who received the Ad26.COV2.S COVID-19 vaccine or a placebo. Here the CDR3 DNA reads TGTGCCAGTAGTATCCACAGGGGTCAGCAGTACTTC. Amino acids: CASSIHRGQQYF. Looking up the rest from reference TRBV19 and TRBJ2-7 gives the full variable domain: DGGITQSPKYLFRKEGQNVTLSCEQNLNHDAMYWYRQDPGQGLRLIYYSQIVNDFQKGDIAEGYSVSREKKESFPLTVTSAQKNPTAFYLCASSIHRGQQYFGPGTRLTVT.